This entry is about one TCR beta chain. Sequencing was performed with immunoSEQ multiplex PCR; in TCRdb, only in-frame clones are kept and a portion is missing. The repertoire holds tens of thousands of clones, approximately 91% seen once, with roughly 13% in the top ten. The data belong to a study of blood T cell repertoires in COVID-19. Study-level background: Nucleic acid was either cDNA or gDNA, and it came from T cells, B-cell-depleted T cells, or PBMCs.

The V segment lost 4 bases and the J segment 1 base; nucleotides outside the gene matches: 13. CDR1 and CDR2 from the germline V gene are SGHRS and YFSETQ. The CDR3 contains 19 residues. What was sequenced was peripheral blood. The chain has TRBV5-1 and TRBJ2-2, with 10 bases identical to TRBD1. The TCR sequence derives from a human donor in a cohort sampled during active COVID-19. As DNA, the CDR3 is TGCGCCAGCAGCCCGACCCCTCATAGGACAGGGGGGAACACCGGGGAGCTGTTTTTT. It specifies CASSPTPHRTGGNTGELFF.